Reported below is one TCR beta chain. The antigen is not known. The record originates from a study of beta chain features in type 1 diabetes. Broader study findings: Cells that show high TCR expression could be over-represented by cDNA sequencing.

Each of the sorted populations had a purity greater than 95%. Investigators reverse transcribed all isolated RNA, so they sequenced expressed TCRB transcripts. Profiled with immunoSEQ multiplex PCR; TCRdb holds only in-frame clones, not every one. The data show approximately 110,000 clones, with 40% seen just once and about 0.07% held by the top ten. Sequenced: stem cell memory CD4+ T cells from blood. The origin of this receptor is a woman aged 18-29 years in good health.

In DNA form, the CDR3 reads TGTGCCAGCAGTTTATTAGGCAGGGACACCGGGGAGCTGTTTTTT. This translates into CASSLLGRDTGELFF. The chain carries TRBV28 and TRBJ2-2, with a weak D call TRBD1 (5 bases). Germline lookup yields CDR1 MDHEN and CDR2 SYDVKM. Between the trimmed V and J ends, which lost 1 base and 3 bases, there was a span of 9 bases. The CDR3 spans 15 residues.